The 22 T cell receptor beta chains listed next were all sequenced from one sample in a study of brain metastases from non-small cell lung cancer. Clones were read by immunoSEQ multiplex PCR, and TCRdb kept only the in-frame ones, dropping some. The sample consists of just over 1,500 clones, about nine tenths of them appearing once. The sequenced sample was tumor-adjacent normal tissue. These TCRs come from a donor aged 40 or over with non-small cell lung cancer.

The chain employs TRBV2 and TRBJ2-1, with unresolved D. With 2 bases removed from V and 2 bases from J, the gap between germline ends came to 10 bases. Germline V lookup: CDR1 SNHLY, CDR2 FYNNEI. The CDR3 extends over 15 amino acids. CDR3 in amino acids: CASSESTGPYNEQFF. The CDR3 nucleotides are TGTGCCAGCAGTGAATCCACTGGGCCCTACAATGAGCAGTTCTTC.

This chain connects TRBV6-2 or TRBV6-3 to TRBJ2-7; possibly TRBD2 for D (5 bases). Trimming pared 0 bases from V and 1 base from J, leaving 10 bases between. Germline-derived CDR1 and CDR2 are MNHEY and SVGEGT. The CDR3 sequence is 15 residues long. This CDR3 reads CASSYSGAASYEQYF. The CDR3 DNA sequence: TGTGCCAGCAGTTACTCAGGAGCGGCGTCCTACGAGCAGTACTTC.

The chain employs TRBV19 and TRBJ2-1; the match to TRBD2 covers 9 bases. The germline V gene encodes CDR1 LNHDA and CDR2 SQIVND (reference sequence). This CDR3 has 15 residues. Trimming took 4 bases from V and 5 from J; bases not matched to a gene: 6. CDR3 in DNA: TGTGCCAGTAGTAGAAATAGACTAGCGGACAATGAGCAGTTCTTC. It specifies CASSRNRLADNEQFF.

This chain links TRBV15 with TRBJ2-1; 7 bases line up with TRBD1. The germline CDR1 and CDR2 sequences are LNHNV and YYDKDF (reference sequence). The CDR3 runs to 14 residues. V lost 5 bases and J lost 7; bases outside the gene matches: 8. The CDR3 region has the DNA TGTGCCACCAGCCAAGACAGGGTCAGAAATGAGCAGTTCTTC. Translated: CATSQDRVRNEQFF.

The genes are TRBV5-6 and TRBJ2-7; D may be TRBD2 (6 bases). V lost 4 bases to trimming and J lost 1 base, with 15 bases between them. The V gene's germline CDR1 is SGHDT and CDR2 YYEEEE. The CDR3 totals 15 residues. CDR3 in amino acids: CASSRRLERSYEQYF. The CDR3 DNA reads TGTGCCAGCAGCCGGAGACTAGAACGGTCCTACGAGCAGTACTTC.

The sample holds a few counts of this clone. CDR3 DNA sequence: TGTGCCAGCACTGACCAAGGGGTCACCGGGGAGCTGTTTTTT. It is translated as CASTDQGVTGELFF. The chain uses TRBV4-2 and TRBJ2-2, with a tentative D call TRBD1 (5 bases). The germline V and J ends were trimmed by 7 bases and 4 bases, with 13 bases remaining between them. This CDR3 comprises 14 residues. Germline values: CDR1 LGHNA, CDR2 YNFKEQ.

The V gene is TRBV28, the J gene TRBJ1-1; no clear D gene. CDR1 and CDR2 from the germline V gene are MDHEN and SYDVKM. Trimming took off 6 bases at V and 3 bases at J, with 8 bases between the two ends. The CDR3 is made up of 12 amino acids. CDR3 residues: CASRDRYTEAFF. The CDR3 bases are TGTGCCAGCAGGGACCGCTACACTGAAGCTTTCTTT.

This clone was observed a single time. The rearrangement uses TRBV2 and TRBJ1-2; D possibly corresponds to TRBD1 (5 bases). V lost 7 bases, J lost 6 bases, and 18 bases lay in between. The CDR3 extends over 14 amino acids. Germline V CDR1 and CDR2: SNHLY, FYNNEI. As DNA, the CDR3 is TGTGCCAGCACCCCCACCACAGGAGAGAATGGCTACACCTTC. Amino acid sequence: CASTPTTGENGYTF.

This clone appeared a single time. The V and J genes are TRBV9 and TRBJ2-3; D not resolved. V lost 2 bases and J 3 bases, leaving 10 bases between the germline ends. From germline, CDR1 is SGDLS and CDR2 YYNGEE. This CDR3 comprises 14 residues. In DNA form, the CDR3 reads TGTGCCAGCAGCGTTGACCCCAGGACAGATACGCAGTATTTT. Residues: CASSVDPRTDTQYF.

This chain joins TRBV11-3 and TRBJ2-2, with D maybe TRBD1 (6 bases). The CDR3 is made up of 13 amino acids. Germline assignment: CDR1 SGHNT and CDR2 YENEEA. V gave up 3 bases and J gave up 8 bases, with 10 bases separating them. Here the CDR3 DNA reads TGTGCCAGCAGCTTCCAGGGGTTGGGGGAGCTGTTTTTT. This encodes CASSFQGLGELFF.

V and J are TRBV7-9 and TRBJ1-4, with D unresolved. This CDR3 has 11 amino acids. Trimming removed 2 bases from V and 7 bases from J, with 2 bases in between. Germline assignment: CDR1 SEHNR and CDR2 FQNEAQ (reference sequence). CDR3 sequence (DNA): TGTGCCAGCAGCTTATCTGAAAAACTGTTTTTT. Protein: CASSLSEKLFF.

The CDR3 reads CASSRQGAWGDTQYF. The CDR3 DNA reads as TGTGCCAGCAGCCGACAGGGCGCTTGGGGAGATACGCAGTATTTT. The chain employs TRBV9 and TRBJ2-3, with 7 bases matching TRBD1. Trimming took 4 bases from V and 5 from J; bases not matched to a gene: 10. The CDR3 runs to 15 residues. Germline CDR1 and CDR2: SGDLS and YYNGEE.

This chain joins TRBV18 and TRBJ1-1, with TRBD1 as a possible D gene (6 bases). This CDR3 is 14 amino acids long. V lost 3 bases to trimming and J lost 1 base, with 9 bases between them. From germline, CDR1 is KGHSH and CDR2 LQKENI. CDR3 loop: CASSPGQSNTEAFF. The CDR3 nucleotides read TGTGCCAGCTCACCCGGACAGTCGAACACTGAAGCTTTCTTT.

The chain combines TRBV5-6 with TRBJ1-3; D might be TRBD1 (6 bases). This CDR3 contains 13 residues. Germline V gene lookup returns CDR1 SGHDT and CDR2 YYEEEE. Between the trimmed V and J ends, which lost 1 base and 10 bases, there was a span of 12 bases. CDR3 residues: CASSLSQGTTIYF. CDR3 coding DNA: TGTGCCAGCAGCTTGTCTCAGGGGACGACCATATATTTT.

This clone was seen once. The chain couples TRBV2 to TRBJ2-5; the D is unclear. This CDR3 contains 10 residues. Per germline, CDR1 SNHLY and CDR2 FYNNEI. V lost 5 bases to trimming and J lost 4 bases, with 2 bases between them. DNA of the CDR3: TGTGCCAGCAGTACAGAGACCCAGTACTTC. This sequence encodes CASSTETQYF.

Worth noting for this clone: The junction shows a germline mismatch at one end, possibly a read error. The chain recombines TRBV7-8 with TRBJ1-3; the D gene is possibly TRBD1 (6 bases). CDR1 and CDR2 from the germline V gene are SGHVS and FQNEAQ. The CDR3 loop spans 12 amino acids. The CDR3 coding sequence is TGTGCCAGCAGCTTAGCGCGTGGGACACAAACTTTT. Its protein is CASSLARGTQTF. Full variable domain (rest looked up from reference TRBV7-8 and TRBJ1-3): GAGVSQSPRYKVAKRGQDVALRCDPISGHVSLFWYQQALGQGPEFLTYFQNEAQLDKSGLPSDRFFAERPEGSVSTLKIQRTQQEDSAVYLCASSLARGTQTFGEGSWLTVV.

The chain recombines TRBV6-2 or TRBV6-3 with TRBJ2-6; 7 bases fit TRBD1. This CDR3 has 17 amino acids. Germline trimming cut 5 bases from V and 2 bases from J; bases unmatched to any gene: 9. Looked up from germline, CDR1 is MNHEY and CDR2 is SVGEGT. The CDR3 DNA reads TGTGCCAGCAGTCCGACAGGGCTGCCCGCTGGGGCCAACGTCCTGACTTTC. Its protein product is CASSPTGLPAGANVLTF.

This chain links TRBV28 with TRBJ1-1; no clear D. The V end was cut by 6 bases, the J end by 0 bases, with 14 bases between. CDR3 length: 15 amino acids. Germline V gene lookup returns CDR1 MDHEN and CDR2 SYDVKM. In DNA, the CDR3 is TGTGCCAGCAGACATAGATTCCACATGAACACTGAAGCTTTCTTT. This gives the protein CASRHRFHMNTEAFF.

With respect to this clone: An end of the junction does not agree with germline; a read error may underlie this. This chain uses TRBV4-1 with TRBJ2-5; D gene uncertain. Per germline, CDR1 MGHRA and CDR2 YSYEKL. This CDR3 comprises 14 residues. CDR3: CASSQDPFQGTQYF. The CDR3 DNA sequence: TGCGCCAGCAGCCAAGACCCCTTCCAAGGGACCCAGTACTTC.

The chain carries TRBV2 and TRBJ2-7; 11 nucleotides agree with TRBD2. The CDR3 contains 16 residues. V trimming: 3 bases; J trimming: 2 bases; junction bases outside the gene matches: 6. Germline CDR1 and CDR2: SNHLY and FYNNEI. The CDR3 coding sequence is TGTGCCAGCAGTGACCTTCTAGCGGGGGGCACCTACGAGCAGTACTTC. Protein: CASSDLLAGGTYEQYF.

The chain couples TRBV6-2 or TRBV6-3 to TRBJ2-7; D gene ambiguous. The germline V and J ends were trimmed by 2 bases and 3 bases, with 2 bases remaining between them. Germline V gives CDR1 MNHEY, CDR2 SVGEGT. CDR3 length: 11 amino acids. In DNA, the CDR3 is TGTGCCAGCAGTTACCTCTACGAGCAGTACTTC. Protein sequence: CASSYLYEQYF.

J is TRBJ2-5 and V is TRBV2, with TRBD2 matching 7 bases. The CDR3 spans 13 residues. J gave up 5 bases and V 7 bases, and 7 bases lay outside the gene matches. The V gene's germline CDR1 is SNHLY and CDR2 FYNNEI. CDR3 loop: CASTLTSAETQYF. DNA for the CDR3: TGTGCCAGCACTCTAACTAGCGCCGAGACCCAGTACTTC.